This is a list of T cell receptor beta chains from one sample in a study of blood T cell repertoires in COVID-19. Some clones are missing from TCRdb's copy, which holds only in-frame ones; the method was immunoSEQ multiplex PCR. This table has about 320,000 clones, 86% appearing once. The sequenced sample was peripheral blood. All receptors come from a woman in her fifties or sixties with acute or convalescent COVID-19. The CDR3 runs from the conserved cysteine through the conserved F or W. Each record gives: J gene, V gene, clone size, D gene, CDR3 DNA, CDR3 protein. D genes are given only for firm matches. A row's size may be missing; if present it is once, few, many or a size class.

J gene: TRBJ2-2; V gene: TRBV15; clone size: -; D gene: -; CDR3 DNA: TGTGCCACCAGCAGACCTCCCCGCATCGCGGGATCAGGGGAGCTGTTTTTT; CDR3 protein: CATSRPPRIAGSGELFF
J gene: TRBJ2-1; V gene: TRBV5-4; clone size: -; D gene: TRBD1; CDR3 DNA: TGTGCCAGCAGCTTCACCGGGACAGGGTACAATGAGCAGTTCTTC; CDR3 protein: CASSFTGTGYNEQFF
J gene: TRBJ2-7; V gene: TRBV9; clone size: -; D gene: -; CDR3 DNA: TGTGCCAGCAGCCCAATTGGACAGATAACCTACGAGCAGTACTTC; CDR3 protein: CASSPIGQITYEQYF
J gene: TRBJ2-3; V gene: TRBV5-1; clone size: -; D gene: TRBD2; CDR3 DNA: TGCGCCAGCAGCGGACTAGCGGGAGATACAGATACGCAGTATTTT; CDR3 protein: CASSGLAGDTDTQYF
J gene: TRBJ2-7; V gene: TRBV30; clone size: -; D gene: -; CDR3 DNA: TGTGCCTGGACGGGTCGTTGGCCGGGGATCTACGAGCAGTACTTC; CDR3 protein: CAWTGRWPGIYEQYF
J gene: TRBJ1-1; V gene: TRBV6-5; clone size: -; D gene: TRBD1; CDR3 DNA: TGTGCCAGCAGTAACGACAGGGGGAGGACTGAAGCTTTCTTT; CDR3 protein: CASSNDRGRTEAFF
J gene: TRBJ2-7; V gene: TRBV30; clone size: -; D gene: TRBD2; CDR3 DNA: TGTGCCTGGTCTTATGGGGGGGGTTATCCCGAGCAGTACTTC; CDR3 protein: CAWSYGGGYPEQYF
J gene: TRBJ2-2; V gene: TRBV19; clone size: -; D gene: TRBD1; CDR3 DNA: TGTGCCAGTAGTCCGGGACAGGGCGGGAACACCGGGGAGCTGTTTTTT; CDR3 protein: CASSPGQGGNTGELFF
J gene: TRBJ2-2; V gene: TRBV29-1; clone size: -; D gene: -; CDR3 DNA: TGCAGCGTTCGGGGAGGAGTTGGTACCGGGGAGCTGTTTTTT; CDR3 protein: CSVRGGVGTGELFF
J gene: TRBJ2-5; V gene: TRBV7-3; clone size: -; D gene: -; CDR3 DNA: TGTGCCAGCAGCTTAGATCAGGCCCAAGAGACCCAGTACTTC; CDR3 protein: CASSLDQAQETQYF
J gene: TRBJ2-7; V gene: TRBV5-1; clone size: -; D gene: -; CDR3 DNA: TGCGCCAGCAGCTGGGGGGACGAGCAGTACTTC; CDR3 protein: CASSWGDEQYF
J gene: TRBJ1-1; V gene: TRBV7-9; clone size: -; D gene: -; CDR3 DNA: TGTGCCAGCAGCCTAGACAGGTCTAACGCTTTCTTT; CDR3 protein: CASSLDRSNAFF
J gene: TRBJ2-7; V gene: TRBV30; clone size: -; D gene: TRBD2; CDR3 DNA: TGTGCCTGGAGGGCTAGCGGGAGTTTCTACGAGCAGTACTTC; CDR3 protein: CAWRASGSFYEQYF
J gene: TRBJ1-5; V gene: TRBV15; clone size: -; D gene: -; CDR3 DNA: TGTGCCACCAGCAGAGTAGGGGCGAGCAATCAGCCCCAGCATTTT; CDR3 protein: CATSRVGASNQPQHF
J gene: TRBJ1-3; V gene: TRBV25-1; clone size: -; D gene: -; CDR3 DNA: TGTGCCAGCAGTGAATTGTCAGGGGCGAGCTCTGGAAACACCATATATTTT; CDR3 protein: CASSELSGASSGNTIYF
J gene: TRBJ2-7; V gene: TRBV2; clone size: -; D gene: TRBD1; CDR3 DNA: TGTGCCAGCAGTTACAGGGGCCCCGACCGGAGCGAGCAGTACTTC; CDR3 protein: CASSYRGPDRSEQYF
J gene: TRBJ2-7; V gene: TRBV30; clone size: -; D gene: -; CDR3 DNA: TGTGCCTGGAGCCGGGCCTACGAGCAGTACTTC; CDR3 protein: CAWSRAYEQYF
J gene: TRBJ2-7; V gene: TRBV12-3/TRBV12-4; clone size: few; D gene: -; CDR3 DNA: TGTGCCAGCAGAAGGGACACCTCCTACGAGCAGTACTTC; CDR3 protein: CASRRDTSYEQYF
J gene: TRBJ1-3; V gene: TRBV7-3; clone size: -; D gene: TRBD1; CDR3 DNA: TGTGCCAGCAGCCCCGGGACAGGGGGTTCTGGAAACACCATATATTTT; CDR3 protein: CASSPGTGGSGNTIYF
J gene: TRBJ1-2; V gene: TRBV28; clone size: -; D gene: TRBD1; CDR3 DNA: TGTGCCAGCAGTTCAGGGACAGACTTCAATGGCTACACCTTC; CDR3 protein: CASSSGTDFNGYTF
J gene: TRBJ2-1; V gene: TRBV2; clone size: -; D gene: TRBD2; CDR3 DNA: TGTGCCAGCAGTTACATGACTAGCGGGATAAAGAATGAGCAGTTCTTC; CDR3 protein: CASSYMTSGIKNEQFF
J gene: TRBJ2-5; V gene: TRBV28; clone size: once; D gene: TRBD2; CDR3 DNA: TGTGCCAGTGGCGGACTAGCGGGGCGGGAGACCCAGTACTTC; CDR3 protein: CASGGLAGRETQYF
J gene: TRBJ2-6; V gene: TRBV19; clone size: -; D gene: -; CDR3 DNA: TGTGCCAGTAGTATCGTGGCCAGGCCAGCCAACGTCCTGACTTTC; CDR3 protein: CASSIVARPANVLTF
J gene: TRBJ2-1; V gene: TRBV5-1; clone size: -; D gene: TRBD2; CDR3 DNA: TGCGCCAGCAGCTTGGGTGGCGGGAGGGCCTATGAGCAGTTCTTC; CDR3 protein: CASSLGGGRAYEQFF
J gene: TRBJ1-5; V gene: TRBV5-1; clone size: -; D gene: -; CDR3 DNA: TGCGCCAGCAGCCCCCGGGAGGGTGGCGGTCAGCCCCAGCATTTT; CDR3 protein: CASSPREGGGQPQHF
J gene: TRBJ2-1; V gene: TRBV5-1; clone size: -; D gene: TRBD2; CDR3 DNA: TGCGCCAGCAGCTCGCACATAGGACTAGCGGGAACCAATGAGCAGTTCTTC; CDR3 protein: CASSSHIGLAGTNEQFF
J gene: TRBJ1-1; V gene: TRBV5-1; clone size: -; D gene: TRBD1; CDR3 DNA: TGCGCCAGCAGCTTGAAGACAGGGGGCGCCGTTGAAGCTTTCTTT; CDR3 protein: CASSLKTGGAVEAFF
J gene: TRBJ1-2; V gene: TRBV7-9; clone size: once; D gene: -; CDR3 DNA: TGTGCCAGCAGCTTAGATCGGGGAGGGAGCTATGGCTACACCTTC; CDR3 protein: CASSLDRGGSYGYTF
J gene: TRBJ2-7; V gene: TRBV2; clone size: few; D gene: TRBD1; CDR3 DNA: TGTGCCAGCAGGCCCGGGACAGGGCCCGAGCAGTACTTC; CDR3 protein: CASRPGTGPEQYF
J gene: TRBJ2-7; V gene: TRBV28; clone size: -; D gene: TRBD2; CDR3 DNA: TGTGCCAGCATCGGGGGGTCCGAGCAGTACTTC; CDR3 protein: CASIGGSEQYF
J gene: TRBJ1-1; V gene: TRBV7-2; clone size: -; D gene: -; CDR3 DNA: TGTGCCAGCAGCCCCTGGGGGCTGTCTTACACTGAAGCTTTCTTT; CDR3 protein: CASSPWGLSYTEAFF
J gene: TRBJ2-5; V gene: TRBV5-1; clone size: once; D gene: -; CDR3 DNA: TGCGCCAGCAGCTTGACCCCGGGACTGATCCAAGAGACCCAGTACTTC; CDR3 protein: CASSLTPGLIQETQYF
J gene: TRBJ2-3; V gene: TRBV7-2; clone size: -; D gene: TRBD1; CDR3 DNA: TGTGCCAGCAGCCCGGACAGGACCCGCACAGATACGCAGTATTTT; CDR3 protein: CASSPDRTRTDTQYF
J gene: TRBJ1-2; V gene: TRBV28; clone size: -; D gene: -; CDR3 DNA: TGTGCCATCCCGTCCATTACATATGGCTACACCTTC; CDR3 protein: CAIPSITYGYTF
J gene: TRBJ2-3; V gene: TRBV5-1; clone size: -; D gene: -; CDR3 DNA: TGCGCCAGCGGTATAGCGGATCCAAGCACAGATACGCAGTATTTT; CDR3 protein: CASGIADPSTDTQYF
J gene: TRBJ2-5; V gene: TRBV2; clone size: -; D gene: -; CDR3 DNA: TGTGCCAGCAGTGAGCCAGCGGGAAGGGGGGAGACCCAGTACTTC; CDR3 protein: CASSEPAGRGETQYF
J gene: TRBJ2-7; V gene: TRBV5-1; clone size: -; D gene: TRBD1; CDR3 DNA: TGCGCCAGCAGCTTGCGACAGGGTTACGAGCAGTACTTC; CDR3 protein: CASSLRQGYEQYF
J gene: TRBJ1-2; V gene: TRBV4-3; clone size: -; D gene: -; CDR3 DNA: TGCGCCAGCAGCCAAGATTTCAGCTATGGCTACACCTTC; CDR3 protein: CASSQDFSYGYTF
J gene: TRBJ1-4; V gene: TRBV19; clone size: -; D gene: -; CDR3 DNA: TGTGCCAGTAGTACGGTTGGGGTAGCATCGGGAGGCGAAAAACTGTTTTTT; CDR3 protein: CASSTVGVASGGEKLFF
J gene: TRBJ2-7; V gene: TRBV7-8; clone size: -; D gene: TRBD2; CDR3 DNA: TGTGCCAGCAGCTTGACTAGCGGGAGAGGCTACGAGCAGTACTTC; CDR3 protein: CASSLTSGRGYEQYF
J gene: TRBJ1-5; V gene: TRBV28; clone size: once; D gene: TRBD1; CDR3 DNA: TGTGCCAGCAGACCGACAGGGGTCGGGCGGTATAGCAATCAGCCCCAGCATTTT; CDR3 protein: CASRPTGVGRYSNQPQHF
J gene: TRBJ1-2; V gene: TRBV19; clone size: -; D gene: -; CDR3 DNA: TGTGCCAGTAGTCTCCGGGACATCCTAACTAACTATGGCTACACCTTC; CDR3 protein: CASSLRDILTNYGYTF